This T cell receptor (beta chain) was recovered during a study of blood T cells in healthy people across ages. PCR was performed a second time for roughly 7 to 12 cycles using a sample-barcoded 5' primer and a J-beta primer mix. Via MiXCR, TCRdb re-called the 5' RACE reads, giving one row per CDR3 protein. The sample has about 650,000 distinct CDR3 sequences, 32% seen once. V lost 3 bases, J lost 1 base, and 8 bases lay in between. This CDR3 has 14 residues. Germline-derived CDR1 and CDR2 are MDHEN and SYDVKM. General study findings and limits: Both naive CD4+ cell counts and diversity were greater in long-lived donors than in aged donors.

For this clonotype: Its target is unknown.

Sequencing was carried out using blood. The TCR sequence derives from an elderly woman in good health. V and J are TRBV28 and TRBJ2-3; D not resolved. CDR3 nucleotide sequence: TGTGCCAGCAGTTTGGGAAAACGCACAGATACGCAGTATTTT. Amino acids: CASSLGKRTDTQYF.